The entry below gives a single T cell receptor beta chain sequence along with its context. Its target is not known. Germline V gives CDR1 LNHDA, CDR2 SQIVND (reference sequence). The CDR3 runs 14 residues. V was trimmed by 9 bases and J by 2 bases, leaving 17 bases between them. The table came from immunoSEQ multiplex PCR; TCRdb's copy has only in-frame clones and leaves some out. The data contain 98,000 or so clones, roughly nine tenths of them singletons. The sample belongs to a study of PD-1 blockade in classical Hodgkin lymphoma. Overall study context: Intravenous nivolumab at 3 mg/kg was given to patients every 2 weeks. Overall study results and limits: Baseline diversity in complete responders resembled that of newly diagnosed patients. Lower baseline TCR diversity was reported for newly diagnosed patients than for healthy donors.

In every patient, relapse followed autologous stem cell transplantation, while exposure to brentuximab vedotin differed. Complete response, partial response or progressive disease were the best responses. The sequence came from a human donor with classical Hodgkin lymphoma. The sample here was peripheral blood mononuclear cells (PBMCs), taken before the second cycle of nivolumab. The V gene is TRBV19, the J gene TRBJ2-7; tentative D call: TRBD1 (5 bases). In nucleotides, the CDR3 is TGTGCCAGCCGAGCGCAGGGTGGGACCTACGAGCAGTACTTC. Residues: CASRAQGGTYEQYF.